One sample yielded the 6 T cell receptor beta chains listed below, sequenced in a study of T-cell memory formation after mild COVID-19. TCRdb called the 5' RACE reads again in MiXCR, with one record for every CDR3 protein. The table shows around 440,000 distinct CDR3 sequences, with 18% occurring only once. Material for sequencing was PBMCs or a T cell subset sorted from them (not recorded which). The receptors originated from an adult woman who had mild COVID-19 (a few samples of this study predate the infection). Cell type and time point are not known.

The chain employs TRBV11-1 and TRBJ2-1; the D call may be TRBD1 or TRBD2 (5 bases each). CDR3 length: 16 residues. The V and J ends lost 1 base and 0 bases respectively, with 10 bases between them. CDR1 and CDR2 (germline): SGHAT, FQDESV (reference sequence). The CDR3 DNA reads TGTGCCAGCAGCTTAGTTCGGGGCCTCTCCTACAATGAGCAGTTCTTC. Encoded protein: CASSLVRGLSYNEQFF.

The gene calls are TRBV20-1 and TRBJ2-7; 7 bases match TRBD1. The V segment lost 4 bases and the J segment 5 bases; nucleotides outside the gene matches: 5. The CDR3 runs to 12 residues. CDR1 DFQATT and CDR2 SNEGSKA come from the germline V gene (reference sequence). CDR3 protein: CSATDRENEQYF. Written as DNA, the CDR3 is TGCAGTGCTACCGACAGGGAAAACGAGCAGTACTTC.

The sample holds a few counts of this clonotype. The chain has TRBV4-1 and TRBJ1-2; 9 bases agree with TRBD1. This CDR3 is built from 15 residues. Germline V gene lookup returns CDR1 MGHRA and CDR2 YSYEKL. The V and J ends lost 5 bases and 2 bases, in that order; junction bases with no gene match: 6. This CDR3 is CASSLTGGANYGYTF. The CDR3 region has the DNA TGCGCCAGCAGCTTAACAGGGGGCGCAAACTATGGCTACACCTTC.

This rearrangement joins TRBV10-3 to TRBJ2-3, with 10 nucleotides matching TRBD2. V gave up 8 bases and J gave up 0 bases; unmatched junction bases: 8. Germline CDR1 and CDR2: ENHRY and SYGVKD. There are 16 residues in the CDR3. CDR3 sequence: CAIHTSGAPSTDTQYF. CDR3 coding DNA: TGTGCCATCCATACTAGCGGGGCGCCTAGCACAGATACGCAGTATTTT.

This clonotype was observed a handful of times. The chain joins TRBV7-3 to TRBJ2-1; no clear D gene. The CDR3 is 16 amino acids. The germline V gene has CDR1 SGHTA and CDR2 FQGTGA. Trimming pared 1 base from V and 10 bases from J, leaving 20 bases between. CDR3 sequence: CASSLMVHRVNGEQFF. The CDR3 DNA reads TGTGCCAGCAGCTTAATGGTGCACCGAGTAAACGGAGAGCAGTTCTTC.

V is TRBV7-2 and J is TRBJ2-7; D perhaps matches TRBD2 (5 bases). Trimming shortened V by 1 base and J by 1 base, and 11 bases separated the two germline ends. In germline, CDR1 is SGHTA, CDR2 FQGNSA. This CDR3 is built from 15 residues. CDR3 DNA: TGTGCCAGCAGCTTAGAATCTAGCTGGTCCTACGAGCAGTACTTC. Translated, it gives CASSLESSWSYEQYF.